Below are 2 T cell receptor beta chains sequenced from a single sample in a study of early T cells in non-severe SARS-CoV-2 infection. Each CDR3 protein gets one entry after TCRdb re-called the 5' RACE reads with MiXCR. Among tens of thousands of distinct CDR3 sequences, 9.5% to 15% were seen once, and the ten largest hold 2.7%. The source material was whole blood, sampled at baseline. All receptors derive from an adult who was a healthcare worker with PCR-confirmed SARS-CoV-2 infection or an uninfected control (not recorded which).

This clonotype was seen a few times. The V and J genes are TRBV18 and TRBJ2-1; the match to TRBD2 covers 12 bases. This CDR3 has 15 amino acids. Germline V gene data show CDR1 as KGHSH and CDR2 as LQKENI. Trimming cost V 3 bases and J 9 bases; bases outside gene matches: 6. CDR3 sequence: CASSPASGGASEQFF. CDR3 sequence (DNA): TGTGCCAGCTCACCCGCTAGCGGGGGGGCGAGTGAGCAGTTCTTC.

The genes are TRBV11-2 and TRBJ1-1; TRBD1 might be the D (5 bases). The CDR3 covers 14 residues. V was trimmed by 5 bases and J by 5 bases, leaving 15 bases between them. The germline V gene has CDR1 SGHAT and CDR2 FQNNGV. CDR3 in amino acids: CASSPRRDVTEAFF. Written as DNA, the CDR3 is TGTGCCAGCAGCCCCCGACGGGACGTAACTGAAGCTTTCTTT.